This TCR beta chain stems from a study of cytomegalovirus exposure and HLA in healthy donors. Study context: Early release data held 85 million to 95 million unique TCRs from HLA-typed donors.

V gave up 2 bases and J gave up 6 bases; unmatched junction bases: 5. The germline gives CDR1 MNHEY, CDR2 SVGAGI. The CDR3 has 15 amino acids. Donors likely had unrecorded immune exposures despite being nominally healthy when sampled. Primers: 60 Vbeta forward and 13 Jbeta reverse. The table came from immunoSEQ multiplex PCR; TCRdb's copy has only in-frame clones and leaves some out. The sample holds some 40,000 clones, roughly 80% seen once. The source is a man in his fifties in good health and CMV-seronegative. Sequenced: PBMCs. The chain joins TRBV6-5 to TRBJ2-7; TRBD1 matches 12 bases. The CDR3 DNA reads TGTGCCAGCAGTTACAGTGGGACAGGGGGCGCCGAGCAGTACTTC. This codes for CASSYSGTGGAEQYF.